These 12 T cell receptor beta chains originate from one sample sequenced in a study of cytomegalovirus exposure and HLA in healthy donors. Both 60 Vbeta primers and 13 Jbeta primers went into the PCR. Clones were read by immunoSEQ multiplex PCR, and TCRdb kept only the in-frame ones, dropping some. The sample lists 150,000 or so clones, more than 60% seen once, with about 7.7% in the top ten. What was sequenced was PBMCs. The source of these receptors is a woman aged 40 to 50 in good health and CMV-seropositive.

This clone was seen a few times. The CDR3 is CASSLSNLGPEAFF. For the CDR3, the DNA is TGTGCCAGCAGTTTATCCAACCTGGGCCCTGAAGCTTTCTTT. The chain couples TRBV27 to TRBJ1-1, with unresolved D. Germline lookup yields CDR1 MNHEY and CDR2 SMNVEV (reference sequence). The CDR3 length is 14 residues. Trimming took off 0 bases at V and 6 bases at J, with 11 bases between the two ends.

The V gene is TRBV7-2, the J gene TRBJ2-1; 12 nucleotides align to TRBD2. CDR3 length: 15 amino acids. The V segment lost 4 bases and the J segment 7 bases; nucleotides outside the gene matches: 5. Germline lookup yields CDR1 SGHTA and CDR2 FQGNSA. CDR3 DNA sequence: TGTGCCAGCAGCTCTAGCGGGAGGGCGGAGAATGAGCAGTTCTTC. Its protein product is CASSSSGRAENEQFF.

This clone was seen once. CDR3 DNA sequence: TGTGCCAGCAGGACAGTTGATTCCTACGAGCAGTACTTC. Residues: CASRTVDSYEQYF. The J gene is TRBJ2-7, the V gene TRBV27; TRBD1 might be the D (5 bases). The CDR3 runs 13 residues. V gave up 6 bases and J gave up 1 base, with 10 bases separating them. The germline gives CDR1 MNHEY, CDR2 SMNVEV (reference sequence).

CDR3 amino acids: CASSLAGGGQPQHF. DNA for the CDR3: TGCGCCAGCAGCTTGGCGGGTGGAGGGCAGCCCCAGCATTTT. V and J are TRBV5-1 and TRBJ1-5; the D is unclear. This CDR3 spans 14 amino acids. V lost 0 bases to trimming and J lost 7 bases, with 11 bases between them. Germline V lookup: CDR1 SGHRS, CDR2 YFSETQ.

J is TRBJ1-2 and V is TRBV19, with TRBD1 as a possible D gene (5 bases). The CDR3 contains 13 residues. From germline, CDR1 is LNHDA and CDR2 SQIVND (reference sequence). V shed 7 bases and J shed 6 bases, with 15 bases lying between them. The CDR3, as DNA: TGTGCCAGTACCAGGGAAGTATGGGATGGCTACACCTTC. Its protein product is CASTREVWDGYTF.

The gene calls are TRBV6-1 and TRBJ1-4; D is ambiguous. Germline V CDR1 and CDR2: MNHNS, SASEGT. Trimming cost V 3 bases and J 5 bases, with 10 bases left between them. The CDR3 spans 14 residues. CDR3 sequence reads: CASSEHSSNEKLFF. As DNA, the CDR3 is TGTGCCAGCAGTGAGCACAGTTCGAATGAAAAACTGTTTTTT.

In DNA, the CDR3 is TGTGCCAGTAGTATAGCCGGTCGCTCCTACGAGCAGTACTTC. Translation: CASSIAGRSYEQYF. The gene calls are TRBV19 and TRBJ2-5; D remains unclear. Judging by the DNA end, TRBJ2-7 fits better; the J call may be wrong. The CDR3 loop spans 14 amino acids. Germline V gene data show CDR1 as LNHDA and CDR2 as SQIVND (reference sequence).

The gene calls are TRBV27 and TRBJ1-1; 7 positions agree with TRBD1. Germline V CDR1 and CDR2: MNHEY, SMNVEV (reference sequence). V gave up 4 bases and J gave up 2 bases; unmatched junction bases: 7. This CDR3 is 15 amino acids long. DNA for the CDR3: TGTGCCAGCAGTTCCTTACAGGGGATTAACACTGAAGCTTTCTTT. As protein: CASSSLQGINTEAFF.

This chain uses TRBV15 with TRBJ2-6; a possible D gene is TRBD1 (5 bases). V lost 0 bases to trimming and J lost 0 bases, with 15 bases between them. This CDR3 is built from 19 residues. CDR1 and CDR2 (germline): LNHNV, YYDKDF (reference sequence). Here the CDR3 reads CATSRDRNRLSSGANVLTF. The CDR3 bases are TGTGCCACCAGCAGAGATAGGAACAGGCTTAGCTCTGGGGCCAACGTCCTGACTTTC.

The chain joins TRBV28 to TRBJ2-7; TRBD2 might be the D (5 bases). V was shortened by 6 bases and J by 0 bases, with 15 bases between the two germline ends. Germline loops: CDR1 MDHEN, CDR2 SYDVKM. The CDR3 contains 15 residues. CDR3 DNA: TGTGCCAGCAGGTCGGGATTTTTGAGCTCCTACGAGCAGTACTTC. It yields the protein CASRSGFLSSYEQYF.

This chain connects TRBV5-3 to TRBJ2-2; 7 bases align to TRBD2. Being an ORF, TRBV5-3 has a function that is uncertain. Germline trimming cut 2 bases from V and 2 bases from J; bases unmatched to any gene: 6. The CDR3 extends over 16 amino acids. CDR3 nucleotide sequence: TGTGCCAGAAGCTTTGCCAGGACTAGTAACACCGGGGAGCTGTTTTTT. Translation: CARSFARTSNTGELFF.

The V call is TRBV7-2, the J call TRBJ1-1, with TRBD1 identical over 7 bases. This CDR3 is 15 amino acids long. V lost 5 bases to trimming and J lost 7 bases; unmatched junction nucleotides: 13. CDR1 and CDR2 (germline): SGHTA, FQGNSA. This CDR3 reads CASSNRQGRTSEAFF. DNA for the CDR3: TGTGCCAGCAGCAACCGACAGGGTCGGACCAGTGAAGCTTTCTTT.